Detailed here is one TCR beta chain. From CD4+ cells came CD45RA+ naive and CD45RA-negative memory subsets. Repertoires were generated with immunoSEQ multiplex PCR, while TCRdb's copy carries only in-frame clones and drops some. This sample has about 2.4 million clones, with roughly 93% found just once. The data were taken from a study of shared clonotypes between healthy human individuals. Study-level information: The plates for each donor numbered three CD4 naive, three CD4 memory, two CD8 naive and one CD8 memory.

This CDR3 has 15 residues. V was clipped by 5 bases and J by 4 bases, with 14 bases between them. Looked up from germline, CDR1 is WNHNN and CDR2 is SYGVQD (reference sequence). This clonotype was sampled from a young man in good health. Some clones in this sample may be carry-over from other donors' samples. This rearrangement joins TRBV10-1 to TRBJ2-2; TRBD2 might be the D (7 bases). The material sequenced was naive CD4+ T cells from PBMCs. The subset: CD45RA+ positively selected. For the CDR3, the DNA is TGCGCCAGCAGTCCGACAAGGGGGGGCACCGGGGAGCTGTTTTTT. It yields the protein CASSPTRGGTGELFF.